These T cell receptor beta chains were read from a single sample in a study of blood T cell repertoires in COVID-19. TCRdb's copy holds only in-frame clones and misses some; the assay was immunoSEQ multiplex PCR. The sample has approximately 150,000 clones, approximately 89% seen once. The sequencing input was peripheral blood. The receptor source for this set is a human donor in a cohort sampled during active COVID-19. Each CDR3 is given with its conserved first and last residue. The D gene is left open where the match is weak. A row's size may be missing; if present it is once, few, many or a size class.

TRBJ1-5	NA	TRBD1	TRBV29-1	CSVCETGGQPQHF	TGCAGCGTATGCGAGACAGGGGGTCAGCCCCAGCATTTT
TRBJ1-1	NA	NA	TRBV19	CASSVRGLRVTEAFF	TGTGCCAGTAGTGTTCGGGGTCTTCGAGTCACTGAAGCTTTCTTT
TRBJ2-1	once	TRBD2	TRBV19	CASSMSGGENEQFF	TGTGCCAGTAGTATGAGTGGGGGGGAAAATGAGCAGTTCTTC
TRBJ2-7	NA	TRBD1	TRBV19	CASSMTGGSYEQYF	TGTGCCAGTAGTATGACAGGGGGCTCCTACGAGCAGTACTTC
TRBJ2-2	NA	NA	TRBV7-6	CASSLRGITGELFF	TGTGCCAGCAGCTTAAGGGGTATCACCGGGGAGCTGTTTTTT
TRBJ2-6	NA	NA	TRBV4-2	CASSLEFGPGANVLTF	TGTGCCAGCAGCCTGGAATTTGGGCCTGGGGCCAACGTCCTGACTTTC
TRBJ1-2	NA	NA	TRBV7-9	CASSLSGRTVYGYTF	TGTGCCAGCAGCTTATCGGGAAGGACAGTCTATGGCTACACCTTC
TRBJ1-6	NA	TRBD1	TRBV4-1	CASSQPTGDNSPLHF	TGCGCCAGCAGCCAACCGACAGGGGATAATTCACCCCTCCACTTT
TRBJ2-1	NA	TRBD1	TRBV5-1	CASMSPGQGYNEQFF	TGCGCCAGCATGAGTCCGGGACAGGGGTACAATGAGCAGTTCTTC
TRBJ2-2	NA	NA	TRBV21-1	CASSFRKGRVNREDTGELFF	TGTGCCAGCAGCTTCCGAAAAGGGCGAGTTAACAGGGAAGACACCGGGGAGCTGTTTTTT
TRBJ1-4	NA	NA	TRBV7-9	CASNYEGGFGEKLFF	TGTGCCAGCAACTATGAGGGAGGTTTTGGCGAAAAACTGTTTTTT
TRBJ1-6	NA	TRBD1	TRBV10-3	CAISERQGYSPLHF	TGTGCCATCAGTGAGCGACAGGGATATTCACCCCTCCACTTT
TRBJ2-3	NA	TRBD2	TRBV9	CASSVPPGRGGADTQYF	TGTGCCAGCAGCGTACCCCCGGGGCGGGGGGGCGCAGATACGCAGTATTTT
TRBJ2-5	NA	TRBD2	TRBV7-9	CASSPRTSGGAGETQYF	TGTGCCAGCAGCCCCCGGACTAGCGGGGGGGCTGGAGAGACCCAGTACTTC
TRBJ2-3	NA	TRBD2	TRBV3-1/TRBV3-2	CASSPGGSGGGDTQYF	TGTGCCAGCAGCCCGGGAGGGAGCGGGGGGGGAGATACGCAGTATTTT
TRBJ1-2	NA	TRBD1	TRBV3-1/TRBV3-2	CASSLQGPNGYTF	TGTGCCAGCAGCCTACAGGGGCCCAATGGCTACACCTTC
TRBJ2-5	NA	NA	TRBV2	CASSEYEETQYF	TGTGCCAGCAGTGAATATGAAGAGACCCAGTACTTC
TRBJ1-1	NA	NA	TRBV5-4	CASSSHSGGYTEAFF	TGTGCCAGCAGCTCGCACTCGGGGGGCTACACTGAAGCTTTCTTT
TRBJ2-3	NA	TRBD1	TRBV11-3	CASSLDGGQGADTQYF	TGTGCCAGCAGCTTAGATGGAGGACAGGGGGCAGATACGCAGTATTTT
TRBJ1-3	NA	NA	TRBV6-5	CASRENSGNTIYF	TGTGCCAGCAGGGAGAACTCTGGAAACACCATATATTTT
TRBJ1-2	NA	TRBD1	TRBV6-2/TRBV6-3	CASSYGQGYYGYTF	TGTGCCAGCAGTTACGGACAGGGATACTATGGCTACACCTTC
TRBJ2-1	NA	NA	TRBV7-9	CASSTRDINNEQFF	TGTGCCAGCAGCACCCGGGACATCAACAATGAGCAGTTCTTC
TRBJ2-4	NA	TRBD1	TRBV18	CASSPPLMTGVAKNIQYF	TGTGCCAGCTCACCACCTTTAATGACAGGGGTGGCCAAAAACATTCAGTACTTC
TRBJ1-5	NA	NA	TRBV19	CASNKLHQGSNQPQHF	TGTGCCAGTAACAAATTACACCAGGGGAGCAATCAGCCCCAGCATTTT
TRBJ2-5	NA	TRBD2	TRBV5-6	CASSLTGTSGGETQYF	TGTGCCAGCAGCTTGACCGGGACTAGCGGGGGGGAGACCCAGTACTTC
TRBJ1-6	NA	NA	TRBV13	CASSLSEGRVSPLHF	TGTGCCAGCAGCTTAAGCGAGGGAAGGGTTTCACCCCTCCACTTT
TRBJ2-7	NA	NA	TRBV5-6	CASRRDRDRYRPAYEQYF	TGTGCCAGCAGGCGGGACCGGGACCGATACCGACCTGCCTACGAGCAGTACTTC
TRBJ1-1	NA	NA	TRBV9	CASSGAGTLNTEAFF	TGTGCCAGCAGCGGGGCCGGGACACTGAACACTGAAGCTTTCTTT
TRBJ1-3	NA	NA	TRBV6-5	CASSIRGNGNTIYF	TGTGCCAGCAGTATCAGGGGAAACGGAAACACCATATATTTT
TRBJ1-1	NA	TRBD1	TRBV7-9	CASRLFGTGGSSEAFF	TGTGCCAGCAGGCTCTTCGGGACAGGAGGCTCTTCTGAAGCTTTCTTT
TRBJ2-5	NA	NA	TRBV6-2/TRBV6-3	CASSYSVIAAGQETQYF	TGTGCCAGCAGTTACTCGGTTATAGCGGCAGGCCAAGAGACCCAGTACTTC
TRBJ1-2	NA	NA	TRBV7-9	CASSSGTRGYTF	TGTGCCAGCAGCTCCGGGACAAGGGGCTACACCTTC
TRBJ2-1	once	TRBD2	TRBV7-3	CASSSLAGGPWEQFF	TGTGCCAGCAGCTCACTAGCGGGGGGGCCTTGGGAGCAGTTCTTC
TRBJ2-2	NA	TRBD1	TRBV19	CASSWDRMNTGELFF	TGTGCCAGTAGTTGGGACAGGATGAACACCGGGGAGCTGTTTTTT
TRBJ2-1	NA	NA	TRBV6-1	CASSEELGAQNEQFF	TGTGCCAGCAGTGAAGAGCTGGGGGCGCAGAATGAGCAGTTCTTC
TRBJ2-5	once	TRBD2	TRBV9	CASSGGRGGVETQYF	TGTGCCAGCAGCGGCGGGCGGGGGGGCGTAGAGACCCAGTACTTC
TRBJ1-5	NA	TRBD1	TRBV7-9	CASRDRDQPQHF	TGTGCCAGCCGCGACAGGGATCAGCCCCAGCATTTT
TRBJ2-3	NA	TRBD2	TRBV7-2	CASSLQTSGGPRTQYF	TGTGCCAGCAGTTTGCAAACTAGCGGGGGGCCGAGAACGCAGTATTTT
TRBJ2-2	NA	TRBD1	TRBV7-3	CASSRGQGIAEKTGELFF	TGTGCCAGCAGCCGGGGACAGGGGATTGCGGAAAAAACCGGGGAGCTGTTTTTT
TRBJ1-1	NA	TRBD1	TRBV6-5	CASRAGTVTEAFF	TGTGCCAGCAGGGCAGGGACAGTCACTGAAGCTTTCTTT
TRBJ2-6	NA	NA	TRBV5-1	CASSFPTSGANVLTF	TGCGCCAGCAGCTTCCCTACTTCTGGGGCCAACGTCCTGACTTTC
TRBJ1-6	NA	TRBD1	TRBV6-5	CASSYGGQGGSPLHF	TGTGCCAGCAGTTATGGGGGACAGGGAGGTTCACCCCTCCACTTT
TRBJ1-1	NA	NA	TRBV5-4	CASSAGSTEAFF	TGTGCCAGCAGCGCGGGATCCACTGAAGCTTTCTTT
TRBJ1-4	NA	NA	TRBV7-9	CAREGRAGELFF	TGTGCCAGGGAGGGCAGGGCAGGAGAACTGTTTTTT
TRBJ2-1	NA	TRBD1	TRBV5-4	CASSPRTGGDNEQFF	TGTGCCAGCAGCCCTAGGACAGGGGGGGACAATGAGCAGTTCTTC
TRBJ2-1	NA	TRBD1	TRBV11-2	CASTPAGTGGYNEQFF	TGTGCCAGCACCCCAGCCGGGACAGGGGGCTACAATGAGCAGTTCTTC
TRBJ2-5	NA	NA	TRBV6-5	CASSNRARETQYF	TGTGCCAGCAGCAACAGGGCGCGGGAGACCCAGTACTTC
TRBJ1-1	NA	NA	TRBV15	CATSRETGWGNTEAFF	TGTGCCACCAGCAGAGAAACAGGTTGGGGGAACACTGAAGCTTTCTTT